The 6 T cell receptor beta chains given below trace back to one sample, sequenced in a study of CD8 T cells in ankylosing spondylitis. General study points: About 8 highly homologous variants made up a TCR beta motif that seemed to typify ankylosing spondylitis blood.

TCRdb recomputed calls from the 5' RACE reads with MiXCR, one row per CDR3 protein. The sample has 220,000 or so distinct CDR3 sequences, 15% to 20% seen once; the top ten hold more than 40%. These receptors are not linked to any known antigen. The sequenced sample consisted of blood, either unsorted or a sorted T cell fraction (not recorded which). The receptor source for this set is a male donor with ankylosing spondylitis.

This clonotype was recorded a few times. The CDR3 sequence: CASSQSGVNSPLHF. CDR3 in DNA: TGTGCCAGCAGCCAAAGTGGGGTCAATTCACCCCTCCACTTT. The genes are TRBV4-2 and TRBJ1-6, with unresolved D. Germline-derived CDR1 and CDR2 are LGHNA and YNFKEQ. This CDR3 is 14 amino acids long. The V and J ends lost 2 bases and 7 bases respectively, with 9 bases between them.

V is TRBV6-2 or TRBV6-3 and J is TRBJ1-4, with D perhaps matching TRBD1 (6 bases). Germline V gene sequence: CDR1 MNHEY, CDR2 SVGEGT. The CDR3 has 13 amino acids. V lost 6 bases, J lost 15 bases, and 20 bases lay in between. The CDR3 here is CASSTSSRGRVFF. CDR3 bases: TGTGCCAGCAGCACCTCCTCCAGGGGTCGAGTGTTTTTT.

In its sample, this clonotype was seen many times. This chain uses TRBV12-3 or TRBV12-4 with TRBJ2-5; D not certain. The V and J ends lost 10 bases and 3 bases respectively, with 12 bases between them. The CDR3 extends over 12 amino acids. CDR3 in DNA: TGTGCCACAGCCGCGGAAGAAGAGACCCAGTACTTC. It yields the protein CATAAEEETQYF.

The CDR3 sequence is CASEGSDRAGDYEQYF. The CDR3 nucleotides are TGTGCCAGCGAGGGGTCCGACAGGGCCGGGGATTACGAGCAGTACTTC. J is TRBJ2-7 and V is TRBV27; 7 nucleotides agree with TRBD1. The CDR3 covers 16 residues. Germline lookup yields CDR1 MNHEY and CDR2 SMNVEV (reference sequence). Trimming removed 8 bases from V and 4 bases from J; junction bases left unmatched: 17.

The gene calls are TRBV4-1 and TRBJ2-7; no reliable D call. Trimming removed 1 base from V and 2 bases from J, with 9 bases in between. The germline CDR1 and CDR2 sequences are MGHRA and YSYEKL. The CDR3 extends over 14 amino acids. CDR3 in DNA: TGCGCCAGCAGCCAAGTCCTGGGTCCCTACGAGCAGTACTTC. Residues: CASSQVLGPYEQYF.

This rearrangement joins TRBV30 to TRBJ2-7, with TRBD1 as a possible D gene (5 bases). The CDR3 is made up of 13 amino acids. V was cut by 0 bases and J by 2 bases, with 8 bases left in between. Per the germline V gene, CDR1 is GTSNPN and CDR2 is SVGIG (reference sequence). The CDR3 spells CAWSVGRAYEQYF. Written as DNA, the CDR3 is TGTGCCTGGAGTGTAGGCAGGGCCTACGAGCAGTACTTC.